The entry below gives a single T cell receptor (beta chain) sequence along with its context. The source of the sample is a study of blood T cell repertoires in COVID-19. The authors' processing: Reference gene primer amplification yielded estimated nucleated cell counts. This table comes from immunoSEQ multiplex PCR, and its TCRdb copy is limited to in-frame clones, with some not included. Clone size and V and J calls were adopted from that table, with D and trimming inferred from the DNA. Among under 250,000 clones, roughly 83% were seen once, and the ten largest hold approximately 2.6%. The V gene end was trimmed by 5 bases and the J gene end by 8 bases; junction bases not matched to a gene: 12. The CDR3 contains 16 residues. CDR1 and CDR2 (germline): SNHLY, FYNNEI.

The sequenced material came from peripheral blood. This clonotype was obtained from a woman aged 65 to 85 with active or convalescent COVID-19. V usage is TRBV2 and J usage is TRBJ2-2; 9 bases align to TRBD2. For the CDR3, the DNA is TGTGCCAGCAGTTGGGCGGGAGGGCCTTCCCGGGGGGAGCTGTTTTTT. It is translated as CASSWAGGPSRGELFF.